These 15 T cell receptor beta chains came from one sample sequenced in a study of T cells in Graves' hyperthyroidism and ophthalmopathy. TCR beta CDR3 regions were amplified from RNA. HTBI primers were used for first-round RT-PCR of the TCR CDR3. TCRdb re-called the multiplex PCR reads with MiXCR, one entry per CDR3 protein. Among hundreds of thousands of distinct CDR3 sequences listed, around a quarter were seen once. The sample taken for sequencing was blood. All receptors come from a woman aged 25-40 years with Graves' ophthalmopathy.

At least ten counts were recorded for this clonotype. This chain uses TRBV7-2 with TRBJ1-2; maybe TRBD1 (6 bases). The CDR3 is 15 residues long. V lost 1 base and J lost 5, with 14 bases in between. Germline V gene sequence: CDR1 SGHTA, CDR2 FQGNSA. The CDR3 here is CASSLGGGPQYGYTF. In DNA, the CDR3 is TGTGCCAGCAGCTTAGGAGGGGGGCCCCAATATGGCTACACCTTC.

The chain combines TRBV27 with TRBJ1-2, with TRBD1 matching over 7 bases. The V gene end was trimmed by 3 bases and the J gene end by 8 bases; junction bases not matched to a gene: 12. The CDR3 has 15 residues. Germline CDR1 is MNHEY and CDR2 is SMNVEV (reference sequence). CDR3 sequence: CASSLLGTAGLGYTF. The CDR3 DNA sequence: TGTGCCAGCAGTTTGTTGGGGACAGCAGGTCTCGGCTACACCTTC.

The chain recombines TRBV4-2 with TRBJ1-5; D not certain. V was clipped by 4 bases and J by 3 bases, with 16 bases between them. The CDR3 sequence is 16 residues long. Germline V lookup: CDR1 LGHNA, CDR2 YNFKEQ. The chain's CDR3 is CASSRETVTPNQPQHF. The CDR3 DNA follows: TGTGCCAGCAGCCGCGAGACGGTGACACCCAATCAGCCCCAGCATTTT.

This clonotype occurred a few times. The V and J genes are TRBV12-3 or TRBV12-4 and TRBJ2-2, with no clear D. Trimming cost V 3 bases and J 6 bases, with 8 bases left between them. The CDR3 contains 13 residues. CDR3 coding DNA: TGTGCCAGCAGTTTTCGGTCCGCCGGGGAGCTGTTTTTT. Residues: CASSFRSAGELFF.

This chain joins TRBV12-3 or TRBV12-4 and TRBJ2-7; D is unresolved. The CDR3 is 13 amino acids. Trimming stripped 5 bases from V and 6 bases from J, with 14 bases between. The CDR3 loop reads CASSLGPDFEQYV. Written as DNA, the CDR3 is TGTGCCAGCAGTCTAGGACCGGATTTCGAGCAGTACGTC.

CDR3: CASSSSSTTVWRVNYGYTF. CDR3 DNA: TGCGCCAGCAGCTCGTCCTCGACGACAGTCTGGAGAGTGAACTATGGCTACACCTTC. The gene calls are TRBV5-1 and TRBJ1-2; weak D call: TRBD1 (5 bases). The CDR3 runs to 19 residues. Looked up from germline, CDR1 is SGHRS and CDR2 is YFSETQ. V was clipped by 3 bases and J by 2 bases, with 26 bases between them. The full variable domain, with the rest looked up from reference TRBV5-1 and TRBJ1-2, is KAGVTQTPRYLIKTRGQQVTLSCSPISGHRSVSWYQQTPGQGLQFLFEYFSETQRNKGNFPGRFSGRQFSNSRSEMNVSTLELGDSALYLCASSSSSTTVWRVNYGYTFGSGTRLTVV.

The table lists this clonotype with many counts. The CDR3 sequence: CASSLRGNTDTQYF. CDR3 nucleotides: TGTGCCAGCAGTTTAAGAGGGAACACAGATACGCAGTATTTT. This chain connects TRBV28 to TRBJ2-3; TRBD2 is a possible D gene (5 bases). This CDR3 has 14 residues. The V end was cut by 2 bases, the J end by 2 bases, with 8 bases between. The germline CDR1 and CDR2 sequences are MDHEN and SYDVKM.

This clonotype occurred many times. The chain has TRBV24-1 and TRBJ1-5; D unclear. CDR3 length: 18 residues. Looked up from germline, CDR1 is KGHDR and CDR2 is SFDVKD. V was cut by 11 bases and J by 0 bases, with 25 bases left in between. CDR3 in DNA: TGTGCCAGAATAAGTGGCATGGGATCTCCCAATAGCAATCAGCCCCAGCATTTT. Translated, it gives CARISGMGSPNSNQPQHF.

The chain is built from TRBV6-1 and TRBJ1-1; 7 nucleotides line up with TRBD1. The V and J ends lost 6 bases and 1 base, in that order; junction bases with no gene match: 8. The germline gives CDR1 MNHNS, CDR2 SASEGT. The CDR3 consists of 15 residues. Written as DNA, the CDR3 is TGTGCCAGCAGGGCGGAGGGGGCAACGAACACTGAAGCTTTCTTT. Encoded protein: CASRAEGATNTEAFF.

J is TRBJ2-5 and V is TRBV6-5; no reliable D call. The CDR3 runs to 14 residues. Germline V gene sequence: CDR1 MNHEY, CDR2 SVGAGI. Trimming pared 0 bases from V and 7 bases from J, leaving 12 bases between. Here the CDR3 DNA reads TGTGCCAGCAGTTACTCTGCGGCCCAGGTGACCCAGTACTTC. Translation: CASSYSAAQVTQYF.

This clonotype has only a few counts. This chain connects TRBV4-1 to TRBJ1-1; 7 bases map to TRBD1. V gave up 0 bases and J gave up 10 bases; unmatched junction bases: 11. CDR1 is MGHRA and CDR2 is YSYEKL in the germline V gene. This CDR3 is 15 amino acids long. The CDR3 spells CASSQEGTEIRGAFF. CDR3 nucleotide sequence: TGCGCCAGCAGCCAAGAGGGGACAGAAATCAGGGGAGCTTTCTTT.

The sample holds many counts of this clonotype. The CDR3 protein is CSAPQIIGTNNQPQHF. Written as DNA, the CDR3 is TGCAGTGCTCCCCAGATTATAGGGACAAACAATCAGCCCCAGCATTTT. The V call is TRBV20-1, the J call TRBJ1-5, with D possibly being TRBD1 (6 bases). With 5 bases removed from V and 3 bases from J, the gap between germline ends came to 20 bases. The CDR3 contains 16 residues. Germline CDR1 is DFQATT and CDR2 is SNEGSKA (reference sequence).

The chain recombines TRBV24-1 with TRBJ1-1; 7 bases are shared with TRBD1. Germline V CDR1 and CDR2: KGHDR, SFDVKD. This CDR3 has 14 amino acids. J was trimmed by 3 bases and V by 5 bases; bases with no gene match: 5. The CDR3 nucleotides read TGTGCCACCAGTGGAAGGGGGCGAGACACTGAAGCTTTCTTT. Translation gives CATSGRGRDTEAFF.

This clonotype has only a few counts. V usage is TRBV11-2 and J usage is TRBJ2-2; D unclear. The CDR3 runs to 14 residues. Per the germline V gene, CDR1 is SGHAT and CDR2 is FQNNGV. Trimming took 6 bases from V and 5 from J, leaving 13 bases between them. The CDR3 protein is CASSDRARTGELFF. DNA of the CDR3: TGTGCCAGCAGTGATCGAGCCAGGACCGGGGAGCTGTTTTTT.

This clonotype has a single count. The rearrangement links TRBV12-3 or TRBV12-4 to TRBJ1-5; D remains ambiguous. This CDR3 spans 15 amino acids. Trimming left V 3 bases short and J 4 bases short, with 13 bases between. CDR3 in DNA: TGTGCCAGCAGTTTTGGATCTCTAGCGAATCAGCCCCAGCATTTT. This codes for CASSFGSLANQPQHF.